This T cell receptor (beta chain) was captured by sequencing in a study of persistence of HIV-infected CD4 T cells. As regards this clone: Antigen unknown.

The CDR3 contains 16 residues. J lost 2 bases, V lost 0 bases, and 4 bases had no gene match. CDR1 SGDLS and CDR2 YYNGEE come from the germline V gene. Cells were stimulated with overlapping HIV-1 Gag 15-mer peptides. CD4+ T cells upregulating both CD40 ligand and CD69 were sorted as responding cells. Study results and limitations: TCR oligoclonality correlated with proviral oligoclonality in the same sorted populations. TCR analyses could not target the rare provirus-carrying CMV-responding cells. Antigen-responding cells were enriched for degenerate expanded CDR3beta sequences.

The libraries were made with immunoSEQ version 4 in survey mode. Template was genomic DNA at around 10 ng/uL, with up to roughly 1 ug used per sample. The method was immunoSEQ multiplex PCR; TCRdb's version includes in-frame clones alone and lacks a portion of them. The table lists nearly 20,000 clones, around three fifths of them singletons. The rearrangement joins TRBV9 to TRBJ1-3; TRBD1 aligns across 8 bases. This sample comprised CD4+ T cells sorted from PBMCs after roughly 18-hour stimulation, obtained from a patient who received antiretroviral therapy. The sequence came from an adult woman with HIV who was CMV-seropositive. CDR3 loop: CASSVDQGAAGNTIYF. CDR3 DNA: TGTGCCAGCAGCGTAGATCAGGGGGCGGCTGGAAACACCATATATTTT.